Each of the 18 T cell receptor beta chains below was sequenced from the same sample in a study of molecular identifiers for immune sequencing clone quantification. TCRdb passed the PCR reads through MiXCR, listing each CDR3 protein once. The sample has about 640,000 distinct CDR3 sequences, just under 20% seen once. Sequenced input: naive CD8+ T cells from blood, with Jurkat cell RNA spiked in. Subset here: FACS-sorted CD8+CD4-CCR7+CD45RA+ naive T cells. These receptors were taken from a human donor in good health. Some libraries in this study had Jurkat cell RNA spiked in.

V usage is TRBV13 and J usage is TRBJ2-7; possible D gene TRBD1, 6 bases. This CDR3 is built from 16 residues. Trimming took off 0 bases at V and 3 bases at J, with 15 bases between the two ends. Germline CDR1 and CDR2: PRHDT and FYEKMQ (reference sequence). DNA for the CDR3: TGTGCCAGCAGCTTAGGATCGGAGACAGGTAGCTACGAGCAGTACTTC. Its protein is CASSLGSETGSYEQYF.

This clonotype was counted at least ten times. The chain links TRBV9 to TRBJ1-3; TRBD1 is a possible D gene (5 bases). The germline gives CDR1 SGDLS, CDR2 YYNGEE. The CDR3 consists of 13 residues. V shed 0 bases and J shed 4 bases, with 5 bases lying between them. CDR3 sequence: CASSVGTGNTIYF. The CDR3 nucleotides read TGTGCCAGCAGCGTAGGGACAGGAAACACCATATATTTT.

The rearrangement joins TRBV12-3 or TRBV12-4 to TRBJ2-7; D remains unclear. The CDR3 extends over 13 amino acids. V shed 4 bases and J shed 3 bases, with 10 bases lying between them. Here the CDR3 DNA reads TGTGCCAGCAGTTCCGGACGGTACTACGAGCAGTACTTC. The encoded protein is CASSSGRYYEQYF.

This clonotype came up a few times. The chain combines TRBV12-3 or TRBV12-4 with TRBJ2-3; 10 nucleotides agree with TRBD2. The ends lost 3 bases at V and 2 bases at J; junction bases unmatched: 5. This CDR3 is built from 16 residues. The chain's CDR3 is CASSLASGGLTDTQYF. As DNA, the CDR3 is TGTGCCAGCAGTTTGGCTAGCGGGGGCCTCACAGATACGCAGTATTTT.

The CDR3 nucleotides are TGTGCCAGTCTGGGCGGGGAGCACTACAATGAGCAGTTCTTC. The encoded protein is CASLGGEHYNEQFF. The rearrangement uses TRBV6-2 or TRBV6-3 and TRBJ2-1; weak D call: TRBD2 (6 bases). The V end was cut by 9 bases, the J end by 3 bases, with 15 bases between. This CDR3 contains 14 residues. From germline, CDR1 is MNHEY and CDR2 SVGEGT.

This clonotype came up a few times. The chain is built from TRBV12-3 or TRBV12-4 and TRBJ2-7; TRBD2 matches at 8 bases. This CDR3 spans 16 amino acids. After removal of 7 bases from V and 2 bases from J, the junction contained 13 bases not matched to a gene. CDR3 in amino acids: CASTEDGGGPTYEQYF. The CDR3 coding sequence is TGTGCCAGCACCGAAGACGGGGGGGGGCCGACCTACGAGCAGTACTTC.

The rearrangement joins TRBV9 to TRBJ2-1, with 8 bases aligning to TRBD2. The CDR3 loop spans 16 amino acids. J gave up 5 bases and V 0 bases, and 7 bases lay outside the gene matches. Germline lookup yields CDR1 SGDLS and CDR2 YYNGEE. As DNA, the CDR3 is TGTGCCAGCAGCGTAGCTTATGCGGGAGGTAACAATGAGCAGTTCTTC. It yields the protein CASSVAYAGGNNEQFF.

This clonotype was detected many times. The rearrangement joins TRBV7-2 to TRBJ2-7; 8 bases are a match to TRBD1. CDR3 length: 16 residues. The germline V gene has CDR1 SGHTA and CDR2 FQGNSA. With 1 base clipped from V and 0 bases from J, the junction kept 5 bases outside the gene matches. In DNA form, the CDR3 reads TGTGCCAGCAGCTTAGGTGTAGACAGGGGCTCCTACGAGCAGTACTTC. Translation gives CASSLGVDRGSYEQYF.

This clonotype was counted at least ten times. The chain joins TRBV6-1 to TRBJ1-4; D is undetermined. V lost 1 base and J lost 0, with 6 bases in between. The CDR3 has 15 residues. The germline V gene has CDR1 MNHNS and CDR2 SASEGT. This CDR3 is CASSEVYATNEKLFF. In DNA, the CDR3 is TGTGCCAGCAGTGAAGTTTATGCAACTAATGAAAAACTGTTTTTT.

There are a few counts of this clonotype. The CDR3 here is CASSIDLGLAGTSTDTQYF. CDR3 DNA sequence: TGTGCCAGTAGTATAGATCTGGGACTAGCGGGGACTAGCACAGATACGCAGTATTTT. The chain recombines TRBV19 with TRBJ2-3; 13 bases fit TRBD2. Germline CDR1 LNHDA, CDR2 SQIVND (reference sequence). This CDR3 has 19 amino acids. The trim removed 0 bases at V and 0 bases at J, leaving 6 bases unmatched.

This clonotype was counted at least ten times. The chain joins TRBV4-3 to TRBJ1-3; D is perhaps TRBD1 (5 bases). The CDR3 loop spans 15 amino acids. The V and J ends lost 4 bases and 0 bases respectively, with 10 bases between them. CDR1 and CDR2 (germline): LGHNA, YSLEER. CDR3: CASSPGHSSGNTIYF. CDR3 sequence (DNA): TGCGCCAGCAGCCCAGGGCACAGCTCTGGAAACACCATATATTTT.

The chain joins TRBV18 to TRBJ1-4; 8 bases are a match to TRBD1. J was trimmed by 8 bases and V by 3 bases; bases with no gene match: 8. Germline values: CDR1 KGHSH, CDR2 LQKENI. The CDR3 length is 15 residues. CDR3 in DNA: TGTGCCAGCTCACCGCCTGACAGGGGTGGCGAAAAACTGTTTTTT. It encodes CASSPPDRGGEKLFF.

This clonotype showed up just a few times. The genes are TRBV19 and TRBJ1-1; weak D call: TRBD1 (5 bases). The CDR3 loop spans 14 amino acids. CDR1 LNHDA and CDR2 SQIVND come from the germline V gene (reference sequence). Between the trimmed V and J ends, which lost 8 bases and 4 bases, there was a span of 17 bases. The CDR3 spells CASGRQPRGTEAFF. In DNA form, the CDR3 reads TGTGCCAGTGGAAGACAGCCTCGGGGCACTGAAGCTTTCTTT. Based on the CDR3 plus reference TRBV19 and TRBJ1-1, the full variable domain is DGGITQSPKYLFRKEGQNVTLSCEQNLNHDAMYWYRQDPGQGLRLIYYSQIVNDFQKGDIAEGYSVSREKKESFPLTVTSAQKNPTAFYLCASGRQPRGTEAFFGQGTRLTVV.

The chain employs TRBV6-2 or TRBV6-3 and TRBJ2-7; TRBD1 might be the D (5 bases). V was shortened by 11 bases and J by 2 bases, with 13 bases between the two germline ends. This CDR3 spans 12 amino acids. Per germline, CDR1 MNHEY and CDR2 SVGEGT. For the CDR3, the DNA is TGTGCCTGTCGGACACAAACCTACGAGCAGTACTTC. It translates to CACRTQTYEQYF.

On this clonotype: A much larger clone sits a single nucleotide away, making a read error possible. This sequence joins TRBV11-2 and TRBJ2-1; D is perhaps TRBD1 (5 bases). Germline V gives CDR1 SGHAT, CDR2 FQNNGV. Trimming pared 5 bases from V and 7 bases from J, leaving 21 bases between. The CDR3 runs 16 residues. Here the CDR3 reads CASSPLTDLFRNEQFF. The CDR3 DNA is TGTGCCAGCAGCCCCCTGACAGACCTATTTCGGAATGAGCAGTTCTTC. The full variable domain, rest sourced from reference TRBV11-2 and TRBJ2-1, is EAGVAQSPRYKIIEKRQSVAFWCNPISGHATLYWYQQILGQGPKLLIQFQNNGVVDDSQLPKDRFSAERLKGVDSTLKIQPAKLEDSAVYLCASSPLTDLFRNEQFFGPGTRLTVL.

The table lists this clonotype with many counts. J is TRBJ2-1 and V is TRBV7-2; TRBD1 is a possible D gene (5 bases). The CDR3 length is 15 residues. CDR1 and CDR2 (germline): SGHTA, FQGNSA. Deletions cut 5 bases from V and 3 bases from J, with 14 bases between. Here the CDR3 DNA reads TGTGCCAGCAGCCAGACAGATGAAGGCTACAATGAGCAGTTCTTC. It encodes CASSQTDEGYNEQFF.

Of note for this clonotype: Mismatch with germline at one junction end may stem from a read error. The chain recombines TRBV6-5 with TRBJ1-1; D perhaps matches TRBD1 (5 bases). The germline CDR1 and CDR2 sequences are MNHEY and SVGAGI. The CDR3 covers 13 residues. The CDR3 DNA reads TGTGCCAGCGGTTACGGACAACGCACTGAAGCTTTCTTT. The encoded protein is CASGYGQRTEAFF.

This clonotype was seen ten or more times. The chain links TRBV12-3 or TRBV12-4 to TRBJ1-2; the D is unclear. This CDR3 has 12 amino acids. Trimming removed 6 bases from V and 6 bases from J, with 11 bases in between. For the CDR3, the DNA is TGTGCCAGCAGCCCTAACAGAAATGGCTACACCTTC. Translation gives CASSPNRNGYTF.